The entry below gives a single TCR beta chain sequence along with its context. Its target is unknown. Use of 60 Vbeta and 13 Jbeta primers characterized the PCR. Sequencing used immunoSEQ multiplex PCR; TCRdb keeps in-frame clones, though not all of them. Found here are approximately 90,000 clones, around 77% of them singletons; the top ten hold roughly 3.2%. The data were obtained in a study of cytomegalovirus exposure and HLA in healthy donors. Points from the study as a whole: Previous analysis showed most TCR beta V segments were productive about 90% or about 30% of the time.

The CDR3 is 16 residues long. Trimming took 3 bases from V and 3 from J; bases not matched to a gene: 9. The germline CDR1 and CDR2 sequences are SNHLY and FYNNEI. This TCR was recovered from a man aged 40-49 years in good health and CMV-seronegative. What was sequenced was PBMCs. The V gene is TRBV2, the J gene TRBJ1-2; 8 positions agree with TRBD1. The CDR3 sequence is CASSETQGALHYGYTF. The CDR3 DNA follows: TGTGCCAGCAGTGAGACCCAGGGGGCCCTTCACTATGGCTACACCTTC.